These 11 T cell receptor beta chains came from one sample sequenced in a study of cytomegalovirus exposure and HLA in healthy donors. With 60 Vbeta and 13 Jbeta primers, the PCR was carried out. Here immunoSEQ multiplex PCR was the method, and the copy in TCRdb shows in-frame clones only, minus some. Here the sample spans 200,000 to 250,000 clones, roughly 84% being singletons. Sequencing was carried out using PBMCs. Receptors originate from a man aged 45-60 years in good health and CMV-seronegative.

The rearrangement joins TRBV6-5 to TRBJ1-6, with TRBD1 matching 9 bases. Germline values: CDR1 MNHEY, CDR2 SVGAGI. The CDR3 covers 15 residues. The V and J ends lost 0 bases and 10 bases, in that order; junction bases with no gene match: 4. CDR3 in amino acids: CASSYSGDRVSPLHF. In DNA form, the CDR3 reads TGTGCCAGCAGTTACTCGGGGGACAGGGTCTCACCCCTCCACTTT.

The rearrangement joins TRBV5-1 to TRBJ1-1; 7 bases line up with TRBD1. The CDR3 loop spans 15 amino acids. The germline CDR1 and CDR2 sequences are SGHRS and YFSETQ. Trimming cost V 4 bases and J 5 bases; bases outside gene matches: 11. CDR3 sequence: CASSPGRGQSTEAFF. The CDR3 coding sequence is TGCGCCAGCAGCCCCGGAAGGGGGCAGTCGACTGAAGCTTTCTTT.

The chain links TRBV2 to TRBJ2-7; D may be TRBD1 (6 bases). The germline V gene has CDR1 SNHLY and CDR2 FYNNEI. V lost 5 bases and J 0 bases, leaving 20 bases between the germline ends. This CDR3 has 17 amino acids. The CDR3 spells CASSPNSGTSDSYEQYF. The CDR3 DNA follows: TGTGCCAGCAGTCCGAATTCCGGGACATCAGACTCCTACGAGCAGTACTTC.

The sample holds one count of this clone. The chain uses TRBV5-6 and TRBJ2-3; a weak D match, TRBD2 (5 bases). Deletions cut 1 base from V and 4 bases from J, with 16 bases between. The germline V gene has CDR1 SGHDT and CDR2 YYEEEE. This CDR3 comprises 16 residues. CDR3 amino acids: CASSLNFGGHPDTQYF. CDR3 nucleotide sequence: TGTGCCAGCAGCTTGAACTTCGGCGGGCATCCAGATACGCAGTATTTT.

This clone was seen only a few times. In DNA form, the CDR3 reads TGTGCCAGCAGACCACACCAAAACTATGGCTACACCTTC. Protein: CASRPHQNYGYTF. V and J are TRBV6-6 and TRBJ1-2; no clear D. V was shortened by 6 bases and J by 2 bases, with 10 bases between the two germline ends. Germline values: CDR1 MNHNY, CDR2 SVGAGI (reference sequence). The CDR3 spans 13 residues.

The chain joins TRBV7-3 to TRBJ2-3, with 9 bases that match TRBD1. This CDR3 is 16 amino acids long. After removal of 2 bases from V and 4 bases from J, the junction contained 7 bases not matched to a gene. The germline V gene has CDR1 SGHTA and CDR2 FQGTGA. The CDR3 DNA reads TGTGCCAGCAGCTTAGACGGGACAGGGCGCCCAGATACGCAGTATTTT. This translates into CASSLDGTGRPDTQYF.

This clone showed up just once. V usage is TRBV27 and J usage is TRBJ2-1; no clear D gene. V dropped 5 bases and J dropped 10 bases, with 12 bases sitting between them. The CDR3 has 12 amino acids. From germline, CDR1 is MNHEY and CDR2 SMNVEV (reference sequence). This chain's CDR3 is CASSPPFGEQFF. The CDR3 DNA reads as TGTGCCAGCAGTCCTCCGTTCGGGGAGCAGTTCTTC.

The genes are TRBV5-1 and TRBJ2-7; 8 positions agree with TRBD2. J lost 5 bases, V lost 4 bases, and 8 bases had no gene match. The CDR3 has 14 amino acids. Germline V gives CDR1 SGHRS, CDR2 YFSETQ. For the CDR3, the DNA is TGCGCCAGCAGCACCCCGGGAGGGTCGGACGAGCAGTACTTC. It yields the protein CASSTPGGSDEQYF.

This chain connects TRBV10-2 to TRBJ2-1; the match to TRBD2 covers 15 bases. The CDR3 sequence is 19 residues long. J lost 1 base, V lost 0 bases, and 4 bases had no gene match. The germline V gene encodes CDR1 WSHSY and CDR2 SAAADI. Written as DNA, the CDR3 is TGCGCCAGCAGTGAGTCGGCTGGACTAGCGGGAGGGTCCTACAATGAGCAGTTCTTC. It yields the protein CASSESAGLAGGSYNEQFF.

Only a few counts were recorded for this clone. The chain recombines TRBV29-1 with TRBJ1-2, with a possible D match to TRBD1 (5 bases). The CDR3 consists of 13 residues. Trimming pared 3 bases from V and 8 bases from J, leaving 16 bases between. Germline V gene data show CDR1 as SQVTM and CDR2 as ANQGSEA. Here the CDR3 DNA reads TGCAGCGTTGAGTCCAGGGCTGACTTCGGCTACACCTTC. This codes for CSVESRADFGYTF. The full variable domain, with the rest looked up from reference TRBV29-1 and TRBJ1-2, is SAVISQKPSRDICQRGTSLTIQCQVDSQVTMMFWYRQQPGQSLTLIATANQGSEATYESGFVIDKFPISRPNLTFSTLTVSNMSPEDSSIYLCSVESRADFGYTFGSGTRLTVV.

CDR3 in amino acids: CASSPPSGGPQGYTF. The CDR3 coding sequence is TGTGCCAGCTCACCGCCTTCCGGGGGTCCGCAGGGCTACACCTTC. The chain joins TRBV18 to TRBJ1-2; possible D gene TRBD1, 5 bases. CDR1 and CDR2 (germline): KGHSH, LQKENI. The CDR3 contains 15 residues. V lost 3 bases to trimming and J lost 8 bases, with 19 bases between them.